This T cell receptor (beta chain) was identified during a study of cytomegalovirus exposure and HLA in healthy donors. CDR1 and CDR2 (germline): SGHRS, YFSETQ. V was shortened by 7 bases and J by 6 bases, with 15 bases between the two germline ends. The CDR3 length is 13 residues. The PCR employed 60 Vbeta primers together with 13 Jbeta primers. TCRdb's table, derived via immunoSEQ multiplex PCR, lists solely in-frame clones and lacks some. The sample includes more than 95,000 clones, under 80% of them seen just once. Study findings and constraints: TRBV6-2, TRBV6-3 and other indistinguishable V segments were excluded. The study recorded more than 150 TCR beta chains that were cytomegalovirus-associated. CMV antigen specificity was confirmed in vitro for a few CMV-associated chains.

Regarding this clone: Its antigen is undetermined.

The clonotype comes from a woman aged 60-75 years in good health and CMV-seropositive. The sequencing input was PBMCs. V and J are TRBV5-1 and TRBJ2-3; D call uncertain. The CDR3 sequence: CASGLEMTDTQYF. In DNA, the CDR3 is TGCGCCAGCGGGCTTGAGATGACGGATACGCAGTATTTT.